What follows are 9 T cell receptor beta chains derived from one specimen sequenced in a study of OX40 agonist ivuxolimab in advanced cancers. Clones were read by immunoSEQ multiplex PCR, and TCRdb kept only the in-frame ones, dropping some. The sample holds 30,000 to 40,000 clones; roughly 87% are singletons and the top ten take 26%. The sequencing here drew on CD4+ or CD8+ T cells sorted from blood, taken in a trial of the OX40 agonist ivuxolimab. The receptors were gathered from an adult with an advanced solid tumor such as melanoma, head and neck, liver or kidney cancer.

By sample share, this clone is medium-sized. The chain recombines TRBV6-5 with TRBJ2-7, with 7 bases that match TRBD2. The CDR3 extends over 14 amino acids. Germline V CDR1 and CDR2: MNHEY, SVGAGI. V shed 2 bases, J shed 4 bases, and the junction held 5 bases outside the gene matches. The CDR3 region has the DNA TGTGCCAGCAGTTACGGCGGGAGTGGATACGAGCAGTACTTC. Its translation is CASSYGGSGYEQYF.

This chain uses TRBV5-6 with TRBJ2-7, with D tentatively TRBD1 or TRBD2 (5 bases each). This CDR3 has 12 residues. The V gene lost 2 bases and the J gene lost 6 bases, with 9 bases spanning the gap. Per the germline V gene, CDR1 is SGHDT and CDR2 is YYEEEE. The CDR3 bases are TGTGCCAGCAGCTTCGTGGGGGTCGAGCAGTACTTC. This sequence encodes CASSFVGVEQYF.

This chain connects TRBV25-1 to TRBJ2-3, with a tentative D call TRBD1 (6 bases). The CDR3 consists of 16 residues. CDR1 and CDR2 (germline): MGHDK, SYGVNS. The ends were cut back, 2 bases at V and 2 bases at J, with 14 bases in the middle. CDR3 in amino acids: CASSELTGSYTDTQYF. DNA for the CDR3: TGTGCCAGCAGTGAACTCACAGGGTCATACACAGATACGCAGTATTTT.

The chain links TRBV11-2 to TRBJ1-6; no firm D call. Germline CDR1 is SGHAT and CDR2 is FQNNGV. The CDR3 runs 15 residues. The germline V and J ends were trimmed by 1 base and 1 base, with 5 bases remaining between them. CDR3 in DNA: TGTGCCAGCAGCTTAGTAGGTTCCTATAATTCACCCCTCCACTTT. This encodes CASSLVGSYNSPLHF. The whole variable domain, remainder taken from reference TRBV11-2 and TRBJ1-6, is EAGVAQSPRYKIIEKRQSVAFWCNPISGHATLYWYQQILGQGPKLLIQFQNNGVVDDSQLPKDRFSAERLKGVDSTLKIQPAKLEDSAVYLCASSLVGSYNSPLHFGNGTRLTVT.

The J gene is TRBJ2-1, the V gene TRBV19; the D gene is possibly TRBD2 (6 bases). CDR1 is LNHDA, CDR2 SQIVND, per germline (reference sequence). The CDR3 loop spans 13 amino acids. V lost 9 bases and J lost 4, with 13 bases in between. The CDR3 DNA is TGTGCCAGCTCCTTTCGGGGGTACAATGAGCAGTTCTTC. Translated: CASSFRGYNEQFF.

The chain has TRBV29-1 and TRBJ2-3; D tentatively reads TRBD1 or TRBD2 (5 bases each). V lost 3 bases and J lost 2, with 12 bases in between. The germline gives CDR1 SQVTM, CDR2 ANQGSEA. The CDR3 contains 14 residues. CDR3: CSVEGQGVTDTQYF. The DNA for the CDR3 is TGCAGCGTTGAGGGGCAGGGAGTCACAGATACGCAGTATTTT.

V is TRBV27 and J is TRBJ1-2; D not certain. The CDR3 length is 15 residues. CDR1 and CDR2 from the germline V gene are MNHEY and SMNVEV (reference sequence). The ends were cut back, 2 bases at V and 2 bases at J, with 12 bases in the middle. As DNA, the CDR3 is TGTGCCAGCAGTTTAGAAGGCCTATCGAACTATGGCTACACCTTC. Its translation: CASSLEGLSNYGYTF.

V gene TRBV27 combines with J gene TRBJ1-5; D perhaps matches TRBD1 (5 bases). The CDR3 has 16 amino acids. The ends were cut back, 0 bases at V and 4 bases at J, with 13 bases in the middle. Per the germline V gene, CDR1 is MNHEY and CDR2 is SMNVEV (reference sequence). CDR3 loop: CASSLSRPAGNQPQHF. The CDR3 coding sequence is TGTGCCAGCAGTTTATCCCGACCGGCAGGGAATCAGCCCCAGCATTTT.

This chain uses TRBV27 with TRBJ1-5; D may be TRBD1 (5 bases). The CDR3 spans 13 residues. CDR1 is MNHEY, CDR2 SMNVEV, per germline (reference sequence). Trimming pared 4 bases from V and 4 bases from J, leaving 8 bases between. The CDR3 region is CASSWRGNQPQHF. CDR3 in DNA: TGTGCCAGCAGTTGGAGGGGTAATCAGCCCCAGCATTTT.